The next 7 T cell receptor beta chains were all read from a single sample in a study of blood T cells in healthy people across ages. Primers used in a second PCR of about 6 to 11 cycles were a sample-barcoded 5' primer and a J-beta primer mix. MiXCR was run by TCRdb on the 5' RACE reads, yielding one entry per CDR3 protein. The sample yields roughly 800,000 distinct CDR3 sequences, over 45% seen once. Material: blood. All receptors come from a man aged 25-45 years in good health.

The V gene is TRBV7-4, the J gene TRBJ1-5; 10 nucleotides agree with TRBD1. This CDR3 has 17 residues. Germline trimming cut 7 bases from V and 7 bases from J; bases unmatched to any gene: 16. The germline V gene encodes CDR1 SGHVT and CDR2 SQSDAQ. The DNA for the CDR3 is TGTGCCAGCAACACTGGACGGGACAGGGGTTCGGGACAGCCCCAGCATTTT. Protein product: CASNTGRDRGSGQPQHF.

The chain is built from TRBV6-2 or TRBV6-3 and TRBJ2-3, with a weak D call TRBD1 (6 bases). The germline gives CDR1 MNHEY, CDR2 SVGEGT. V was trimmed by 5 bases and J by 5 bases, leaving 20 bases between them. This CDR3 comprises 16 residues. CDR3 protein: CASSQFPNRDLDTQYF. The CDR3 DNA reads TGTGCCAGCAGTCAATTCCCCAACAGGGATTTAGATACGCAGTATTTT.

This clonotype was counted a few times. The gene calls are TRBV5-1 and TRBJ2-5, with D maybe TRBD2 (6 bases). The CDR3 length is 13 residues. Germline loops: CDR1 SGHRS, CDR2 YFSETQ. V was pared by 0 bases and J by 10 bases, with 13 bases between. The CDR3 here is CASSLAYGEDQYF. The CDR3 DNA reads as TGCGCCAGCAGCTTGGCTTACGGGGAGGACCAGTACTTC.

The chain carries TRBV19 and TRBJ2-1; a possible D gene is TRBD1 (6 bases). The CDR3 totals 13 residues. Trimming pared 6 bases from V and 7 bases from J, leaving 13 bases between. Per the germline V gene, CDR1 is LNHDA and CDR2 is SQIVND (reference sequence). The CDR3: CASRKRGWNEQFF. Written as DNA, the CDR3 is TGTGCCAGTAGGAAGAGGGGGTGGAATGAGCAGTTCTTC. The full variable domain, in which reference TRBV19 and TRBJ2-1 provide the parts outside the CDR3, is DGGITQSPKYLFRKEGQNVTLSCEQNLNHDAMYWYRQDPGQGLRLIYYSQIVNDFQKGDIAEGYSVSREKKESFPLTVTSAQKNPTAFYLCASRKRGWNEQFFGPGTRLTVL.

This rearrangement joins TRBV20-1 to TRBJ2-7, with 11 bases identical to TRBD1. The V segment lost 6 bases and the J segment 1 base; nucleotides outside the gene matches: 11. CDR3 length equals 16 residues. Germline loops: CDR1 DFQATT, CDR2 SNEGSKA (reference sequence). The CDR3, as DNA: TGCAGTGCCACCGGGACAGGGGGGCCTTTGTCCTACGAGCAGTACTTC. This gives the protein CSATGTGGPLSYEQYF.

The chain links TRBV11-2 to TRBJ2-7; D is unclear. This CDR3 spans 13 amino acids. Germline-derived CDR1 and CDR2 are SGHAT and FQNNGV. The V end was cut by 5 bases, the J end by 7 bases, with 15 bases between. The CDR3 here is CASSVGLYNEQYF. In DNA, the CDR3 is TGTGCCAGCAGCGTAGGGCTCTACAATGAGCAGTACTTC.

As DNA, the CDR3 is TGTGCCAGCACCCCCTTAGGAGGGCCCAACGAGCAGTACTTC. It specifies CASTPLGGPNEQYF. The rearrangement links TRBV28 to TRBJ2-7; D may be TRBD2 (6 bases). Between the trimmed V and J ends, which lost 7 bases and 5 bases, there was a span of 18 bases. The length of the CDR3 is 14 residues. From germline, CDR1 is MDHEN and CDR2 SYDVKM.